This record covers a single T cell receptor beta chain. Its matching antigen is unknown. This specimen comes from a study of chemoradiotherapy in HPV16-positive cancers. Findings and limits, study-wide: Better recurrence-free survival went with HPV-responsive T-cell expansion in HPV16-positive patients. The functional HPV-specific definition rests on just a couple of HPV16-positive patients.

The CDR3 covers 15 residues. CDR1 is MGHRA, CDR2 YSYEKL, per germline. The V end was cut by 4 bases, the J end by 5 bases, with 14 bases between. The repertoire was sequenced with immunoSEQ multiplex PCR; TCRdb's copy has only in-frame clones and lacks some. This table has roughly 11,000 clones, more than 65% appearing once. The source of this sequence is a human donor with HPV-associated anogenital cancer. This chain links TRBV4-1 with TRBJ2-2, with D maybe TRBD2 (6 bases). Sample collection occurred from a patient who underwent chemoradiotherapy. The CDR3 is CASSPLGGGTGELFF. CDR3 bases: TGCGCCAGCAGCCCCCTGGGGGGTGGGACCGGGGAGCTGTTTTTT.